Listed here is a single T cell receptor (beta chain). Antigen unknown. The CDR3 is 16 residues long. Per the germline V gene, CDR1 is SGHRS and CDR2 is YFSETQ. V shed 0 bases, J shed 1 base, and the junction held 6 bases outside the gene matches. Data came from immunoSEQ multiplex PCR; TCRdb stores just in-frame clones and leaves some out. The repertoire has around 500,000 clones, nearly 90% of them found once; the top ten carry about 1.5%. Specified treatment: approximately 18 received Ad26.COV2.S at low or high dose, single or two shots; a few received placebo; per-sample allocation not given. Vaccine and placebo recipients were sampled on day 63 after the first injection. The shot given was an Ad26 vector that makes Wuhan-strain SARS-CoV-2 spike. This sample is part of a study of Ad26.COV2.S vaccination and SARS-CoV-2 variants. Study-wide points: The placebo group had lower spike-specific TCR breadth than the vaccine recipients did. Reportedly, after vaccination the spike-specific CD8+ and CD4+ T cell responses displayed substantial breadth.

The chain employs TRBV5-1 and TRBJ2-5, with 7 bases lining up with TRBD2. The sequence was obtained from a person between 18 and 60 years old who received the Ad26.COV2.S COVID-19 vaccine or a placebo. Sequencing was performed on peripheral blood, taken in a trial of Ad26.COV2.S vaccine versus placebo. DNA of the CDR3: TGCGCCAGCAGCTTGGGACGGAGCGGGACCCAAGAGACCCAGTACTTC. Amino acid sequence: CASSLGRSGTQETQYF.